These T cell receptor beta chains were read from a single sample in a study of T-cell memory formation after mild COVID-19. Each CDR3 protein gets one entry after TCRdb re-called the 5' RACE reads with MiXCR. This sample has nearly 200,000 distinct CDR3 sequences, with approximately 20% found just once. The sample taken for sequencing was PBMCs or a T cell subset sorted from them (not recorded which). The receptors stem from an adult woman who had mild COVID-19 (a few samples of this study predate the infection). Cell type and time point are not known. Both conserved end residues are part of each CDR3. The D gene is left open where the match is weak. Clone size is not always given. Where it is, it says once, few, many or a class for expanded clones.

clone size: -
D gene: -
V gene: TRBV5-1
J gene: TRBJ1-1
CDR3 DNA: TGCGCCAGCAGCTTTCGGGATTTGGGGAACACTGAAGCTTTCTTT
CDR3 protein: CASSFRDLGNTEAFF

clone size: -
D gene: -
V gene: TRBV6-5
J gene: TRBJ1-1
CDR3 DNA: TGTGCCAGCAGTTACTCGACGGGGGCTTCGAACACTGAAGCTTTCTTT
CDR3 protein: CASSYSTGASNTEAFF

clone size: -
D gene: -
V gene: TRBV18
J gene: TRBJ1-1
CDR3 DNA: TGTGCCAGCTCACCAAATAGTCAGAACACTGAAGCTTTCTTT
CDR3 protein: CASSPNSQNTEAFF

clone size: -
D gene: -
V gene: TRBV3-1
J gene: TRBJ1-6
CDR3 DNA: TGTGCCAGCAGCCAAGTAGCAGCAAATTCACCCCTCCACTTT
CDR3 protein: CASSQVAANSPLHF

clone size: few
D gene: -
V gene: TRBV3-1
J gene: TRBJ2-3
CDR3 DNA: TGTGCCAGCAGCCAAGTTAACCTACGCACAGATACGCAGTATTTT
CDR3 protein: CASSQVNLRTDTQYF

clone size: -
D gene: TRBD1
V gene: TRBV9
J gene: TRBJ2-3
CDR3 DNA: TGTGCCAGCAGCGTATCGACAGGGATGGGGGATACGCAGTATTTT
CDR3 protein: CASSVSTGMGDTQYF

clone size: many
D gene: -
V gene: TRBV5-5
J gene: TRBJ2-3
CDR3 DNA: TGTGCCAGCAGCTTAGTGGAGGCGGCTACAGATACGCAGTATTTT
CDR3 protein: CASSLVEAATDTQYF

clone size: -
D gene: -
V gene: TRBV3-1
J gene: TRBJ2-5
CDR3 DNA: TGTGCCAGCAGCCGCGCGGGATGGGAGACCCAGTACTTC
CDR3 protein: CASSRAGWETQYF

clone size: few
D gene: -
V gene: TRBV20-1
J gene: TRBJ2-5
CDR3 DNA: TGCAGTGCTCTCGTAGGGACCCAGTACTTC
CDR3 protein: CSALVGTQYF

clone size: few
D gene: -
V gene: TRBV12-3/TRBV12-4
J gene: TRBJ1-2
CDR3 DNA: TGTGCCAGCGGAAGGAGAAGCAGCTATGGCTACACCTTC
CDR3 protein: CASGRRSSYGYTF

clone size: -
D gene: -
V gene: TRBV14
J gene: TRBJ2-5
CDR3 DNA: TGTGCCAGCAAGAGGGGGGGATTGGAGACCCAGTACTTC
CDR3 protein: CASKRGGLETQYF

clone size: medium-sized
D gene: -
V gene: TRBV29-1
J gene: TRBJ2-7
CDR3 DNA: TGCAGCGTTGCGGCGGCAGGGAACCTCTACGAGCAGTACTTC
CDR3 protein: CSVAAAGNLYEQYF

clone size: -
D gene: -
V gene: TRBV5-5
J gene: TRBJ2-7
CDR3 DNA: TGTGCCAGCACCTCGAGGGTAGGCTACTCCTACGAGCAGTACTTC
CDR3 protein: CASTSRVGYSYEQYF

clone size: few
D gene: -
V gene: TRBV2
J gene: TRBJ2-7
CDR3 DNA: TGTGCCAGCGTGGCGGGTAGCTCCTACGAGCAGTACTTC
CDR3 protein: CASVAGSSYEQYF

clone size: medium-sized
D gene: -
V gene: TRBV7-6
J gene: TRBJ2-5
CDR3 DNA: TGTGCCAGCACCCTCGCCGAGACCCAGTACTTC
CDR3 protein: CASTLAETQYF

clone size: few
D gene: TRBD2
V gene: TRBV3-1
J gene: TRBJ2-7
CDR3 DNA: TGTGCCACCCTAAGCGGGGGGGCCGGGGAGCAGTACTTC
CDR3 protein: CATLSGGAGEQYF

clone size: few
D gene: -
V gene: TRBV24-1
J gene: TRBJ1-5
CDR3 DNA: TGTGCCACCAGTGACAGGGTCTATAGCAATCAGCCCCAGCATTTT
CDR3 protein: CATSDRVYSNQPQHF

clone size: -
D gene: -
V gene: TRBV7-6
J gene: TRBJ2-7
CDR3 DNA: TGTGCCAGCAGCTTATTGTTCCCCGCCTACGAGCAGTACTTC
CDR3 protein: CASSLLFPAYEQYF

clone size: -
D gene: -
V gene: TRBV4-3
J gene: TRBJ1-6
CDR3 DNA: TGCGCCAGCAGCCAAGCCAGACAGGCTAATTCACCCCTCCACTTT
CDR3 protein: CASSQARQANSPLHF

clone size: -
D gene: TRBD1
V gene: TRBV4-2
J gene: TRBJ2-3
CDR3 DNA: TGTGCCAGCAGCCAAGGGACAGGGGCAGATACGCAGTATTTT
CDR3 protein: CASSQGTGADTQYF

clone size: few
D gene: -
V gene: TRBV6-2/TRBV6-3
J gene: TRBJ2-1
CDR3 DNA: TGTGCCAGCAGTGGGCGGCGGCTAGCGAACAATGAGCAGTTCTTC
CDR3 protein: CASSGRRLANNEQFF

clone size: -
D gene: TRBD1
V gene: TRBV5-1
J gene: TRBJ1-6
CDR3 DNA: TGCGCCAGCAGCTGGGGACAGCATTCACCCCTCCACTTT
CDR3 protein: CASSWGQHSPLHF

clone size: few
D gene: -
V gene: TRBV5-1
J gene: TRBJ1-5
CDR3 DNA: TGCGCCAGCAGCTTGGAAGGGGATAGCAATCAGCCCCAGCATTTT
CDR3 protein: CASSLEGDSNQPQHF

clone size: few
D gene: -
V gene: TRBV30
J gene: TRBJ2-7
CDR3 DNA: TGTGCCTGGGGACTGTCCAGGGGCTACGAGCAGTACTTC
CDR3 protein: CAWGLSRGYEQYF

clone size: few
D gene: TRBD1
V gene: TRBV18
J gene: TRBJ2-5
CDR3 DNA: TGTGCCAGCTCGCCCTTGGACAGGCAAGAGACCCAGTACTTC
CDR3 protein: CASSPLDRQETQYF

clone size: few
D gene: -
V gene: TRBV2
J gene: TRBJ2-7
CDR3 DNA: TGTGCCAGCAGGCCCGGGTTTTCCTACGAGCAGTACTTC
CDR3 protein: CASRPGFSYEQYF

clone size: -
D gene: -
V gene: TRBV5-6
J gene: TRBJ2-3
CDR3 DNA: TGTGCCAGCAGCTTCTACAGGAGGGGACTGGGCGCCACAGATACGCAGTATTTT
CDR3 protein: CASSFYRRGLGATDTQYF

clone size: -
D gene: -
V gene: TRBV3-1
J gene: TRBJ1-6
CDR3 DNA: TGTGCCAGCAGCCGAGGGGTTACCTTCGGGGCGAGGAATTCACCCCTCCACTTT
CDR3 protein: CASSRGVTFGARNSPLHF

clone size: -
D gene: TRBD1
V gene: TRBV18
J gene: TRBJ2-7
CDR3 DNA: TGTGCCAGCTCACGGTCGACAGGGGGCTACGAGCAGTACTTC
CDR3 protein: CASSRSTGGYEQYF

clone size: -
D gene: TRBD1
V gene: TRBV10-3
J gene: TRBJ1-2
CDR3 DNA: TGTGCCATCAGTGCTACCCCGGCCCTCGGGACAGGGGGGATAGGCTACACCTTC
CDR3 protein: CAISATPALGTGGIGYTF

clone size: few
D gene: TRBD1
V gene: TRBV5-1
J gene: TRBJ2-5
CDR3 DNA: TGCGCCAGCAGCTTGGAACCTCTTGGGACAGGGGAACAAGAGACCCAGTACTTC
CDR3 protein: CASSLEPLGTGEQETQYF

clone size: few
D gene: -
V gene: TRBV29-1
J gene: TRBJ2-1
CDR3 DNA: TGCAGCGTTGAAAGCCCTGACATCAATGAGCAGTTCTTC
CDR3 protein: CSVESPDINEQFF

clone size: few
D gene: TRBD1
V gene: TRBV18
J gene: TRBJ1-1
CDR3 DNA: TGTGCCAGCTCGCCGGACAGGGCTTCGAACACTGAAGCTTTCTTT
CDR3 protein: CASSPDRASNTEAFF

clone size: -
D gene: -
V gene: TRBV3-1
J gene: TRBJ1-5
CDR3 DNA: TGTGCCAGCAGCGGCATAGGGGGGAATCAGCCCCAGCATTTT
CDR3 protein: CASSGIGGNQPQHF

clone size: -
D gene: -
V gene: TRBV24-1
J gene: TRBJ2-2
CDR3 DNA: TGTGCCTCAGGAGGGGGGCCCGGCACCGGGGAGCTGTTTTTT
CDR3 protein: CASGGGPGTGELFF

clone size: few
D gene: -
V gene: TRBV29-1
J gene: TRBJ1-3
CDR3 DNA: TGCAGCGTTGTCACCTCTGGAAACACCATATATTTT
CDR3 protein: CSVVTSGNTIYF

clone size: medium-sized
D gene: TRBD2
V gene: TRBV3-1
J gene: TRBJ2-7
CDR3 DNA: TGTGCCAGCAGCCGTAGCGGGGGGGAATCCTACGAGCAGTACTTC
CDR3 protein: CASSRSGGESYEQYF

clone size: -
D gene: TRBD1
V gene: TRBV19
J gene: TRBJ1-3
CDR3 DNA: TGTGCCAGTAGTATCCTACCGGGACAGGGAAACACCATATATTTT
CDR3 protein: CASSILPGQGNTIYF

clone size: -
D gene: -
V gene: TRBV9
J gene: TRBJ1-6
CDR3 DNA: TGTGCCAGCAGCGTAGGACAGAATAATTCACCCCTCCACTTT
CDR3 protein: CASSVGQNNSPLHF

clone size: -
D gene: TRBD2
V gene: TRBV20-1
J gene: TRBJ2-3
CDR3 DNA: TGCAGTGCACCCGGCCTTTTTTCGACTAGCGGGGGGGCAGATACGCAGTATTTT
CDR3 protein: CSAPGLFSTSGGADTQYF

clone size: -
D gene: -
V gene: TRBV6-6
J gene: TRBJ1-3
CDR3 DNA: TGTGCCAGCAGAGTTGATCTGGCTGGAAACACCATATATTTT
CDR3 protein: CASRVDLAGNTIYF

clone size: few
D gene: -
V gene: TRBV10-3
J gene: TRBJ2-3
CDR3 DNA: TGTGCCATCAGCTTGGACGGTGCTAGCACAGATACGCAGTATTTT
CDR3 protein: CAISLDGASTDTQYF

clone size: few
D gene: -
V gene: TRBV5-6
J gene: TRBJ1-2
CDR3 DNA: TGTGCCAGCAGCTTGGACAGGGACTATGGCTACACCTTC
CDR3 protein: CASSLDRDYGYTF

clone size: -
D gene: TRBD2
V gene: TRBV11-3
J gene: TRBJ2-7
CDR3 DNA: TGTGCCAGCAGCTTATCTGGCGGGGGGTCCTACGAGCAGTACTTC
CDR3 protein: CASSLSGGGSYEQYF

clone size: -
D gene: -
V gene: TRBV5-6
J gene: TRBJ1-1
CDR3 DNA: TGTGCCAGCAGCCCGGTGACATATACCTCCCTGGGAGCTTTCTTT
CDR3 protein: CASSPVTYTSLGAFF

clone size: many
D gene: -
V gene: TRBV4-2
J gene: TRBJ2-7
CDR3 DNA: TGTGCCAGCAGCCCCCGGGACAAGGACTCCTACGAGCAGTACTTC
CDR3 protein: CASSPRDKDSYEQYF

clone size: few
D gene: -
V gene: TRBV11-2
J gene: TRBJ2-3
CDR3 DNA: TGTGCCAGCAGCTTAGCTGCGTTTGGGGGGCGTCCTAGCACAGATACGCAGTATTTT
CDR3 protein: CASSLAAFGGRPSTDTQYF